The following is a T cell receptor (beta chain) sequence with its context. This sample is part of a study of blood T cell repertoires in COVID-19. Assay: immunoSEQ multiplex PCR; the TCRdb copy retains only in-frame clones and omits some. The profile shows 300,000 to 400,000 clones, more than 75% of them singletons. Per the germline V gene, CDR1 is SGHTS and CDR2 is YDEGEE. V lost 4 bases to trimming and J lost 0 bases; unmatched junction nucleotides: 13. This CDR3 spans 18 amino acids. This clonotype was obtained from a woman aged 30 to 39 with acute COVID-19. Sequenced: PBMCs or T cells enriched from blood (not recorded which). The rearrangement links TRBV5-8 to TRBJ1-5; the match to TRBD1 covers 7 bases. The CDR3 region is CASSPGQVQVYSNQPQHF. CDR3 bases: TGTGCCAGCAGCCCCGGACAGGTCCAAGTATATAGCAATCAGCCCCAGCATTTT.